This TCR beta chain was sequenced during a study of beta chain features in type 1 diabetes. Overall study context: Across all samples, fewer than 140 million sorted cells were examined.

The investigators reverse transcribed all of the isolated RNA, so they sequenced expressed TCRB transcripts. Libraries were prepared by immunoSEQ multiplex PCR; TCRdb keeps only in-frame clonotypes and omits some of them. The table includes about 700,000 clones, 13% detected once. V shed 0 bases and J shed 5 bases, with 10 bases lying between them. Per germline, CDR1 SGHDN and CDR2 FVKESK. The CDR3 spans 14 residues. There are a few counts of this clone. Its specificity is unknown. General study points: Across all four CD4+ subsets, people with type 1 diabetes showed modestly shorter TCRB CDR3s. Cells with high TCR expression could be over-represented by cDNA sequencing.

Input material: naive CD4+ T cells from blood. This TCR was sampled from a man between 18 and 29 years old with type 1 diabetes. The chain joins TRBV14 to TRBJ2-5; D gene uncertain. The DNA for the CDR3 is TGTGCCAGCAGCCAAGATCTATTGGGGGAGACCCAGTACTTC. It yields the protein CASSQDLLGETQYF.